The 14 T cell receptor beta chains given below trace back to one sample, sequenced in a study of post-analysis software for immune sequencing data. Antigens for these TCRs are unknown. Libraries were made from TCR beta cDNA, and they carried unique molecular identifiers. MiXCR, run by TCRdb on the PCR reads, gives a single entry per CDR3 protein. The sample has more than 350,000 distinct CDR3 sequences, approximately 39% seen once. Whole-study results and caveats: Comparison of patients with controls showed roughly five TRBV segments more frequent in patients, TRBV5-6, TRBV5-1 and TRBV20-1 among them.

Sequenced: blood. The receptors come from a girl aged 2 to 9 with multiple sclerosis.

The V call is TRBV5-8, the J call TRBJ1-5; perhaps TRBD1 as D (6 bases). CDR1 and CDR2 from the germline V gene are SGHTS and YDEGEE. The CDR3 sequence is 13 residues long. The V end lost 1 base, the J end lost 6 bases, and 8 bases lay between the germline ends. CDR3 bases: TGTGCCAGCAGCTTGATAGGGGGTCAGCCCCAGCATTTT. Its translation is CASSLIGGQPQHF.

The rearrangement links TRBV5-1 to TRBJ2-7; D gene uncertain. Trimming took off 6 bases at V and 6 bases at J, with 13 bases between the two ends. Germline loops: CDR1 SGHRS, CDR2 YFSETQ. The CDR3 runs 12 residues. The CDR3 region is CASTAGFGEQYF. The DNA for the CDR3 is TGCGCCAGCACCGCCGGATTTGGCGAGCAGTACTTC.

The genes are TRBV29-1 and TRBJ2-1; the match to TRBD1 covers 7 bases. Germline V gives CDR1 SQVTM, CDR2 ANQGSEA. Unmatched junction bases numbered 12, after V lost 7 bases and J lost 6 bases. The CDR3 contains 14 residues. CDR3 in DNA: TGCAGCGCCGCCGTAGGGACAGCCTGCAATGAGCAGTTCTTC. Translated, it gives CSAAVGTACNEQFF.

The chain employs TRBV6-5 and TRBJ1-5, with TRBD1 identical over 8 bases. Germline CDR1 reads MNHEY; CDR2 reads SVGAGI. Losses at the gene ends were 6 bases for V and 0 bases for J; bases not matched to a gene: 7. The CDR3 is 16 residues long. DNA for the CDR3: TGTGCCAGCAGGGACCTGACAGGGGCTAGCAATCAGCCCCAGCATTTT. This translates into CASRDLTGASNQPQHF.

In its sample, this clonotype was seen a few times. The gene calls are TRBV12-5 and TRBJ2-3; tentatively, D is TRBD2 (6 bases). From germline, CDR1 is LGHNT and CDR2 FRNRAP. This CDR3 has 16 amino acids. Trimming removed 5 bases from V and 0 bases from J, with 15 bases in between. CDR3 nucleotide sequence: TGTGCTAGTGGTCCCCGCGGGACGGGTAGCACAGATACGCAGTATTTT. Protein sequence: CASGPRGTGSTDTQYF.

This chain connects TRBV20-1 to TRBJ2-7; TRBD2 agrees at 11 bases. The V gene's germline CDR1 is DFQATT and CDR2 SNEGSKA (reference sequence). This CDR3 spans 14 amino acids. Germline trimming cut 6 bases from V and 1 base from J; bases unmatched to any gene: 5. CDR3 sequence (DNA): TGCAGTGCCTGCGGGACTAGCGGTTCCTACGAGCAGTACTTC. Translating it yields CSACGTSGSYEQYF.

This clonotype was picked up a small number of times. CDR3 in DNA: TGTGCCAGCAGCTTCCCGCTAGCGGGAGGAGGAGAGCAGTACTTC. This translates into CASSFPLAGGGEQYF. The chain employs TRBV7-2 and TRBJ2-5; 11 bases line up with TRBD2. The CDR3 is 15 residues long. With 3 bases clipped from V and 11 bases from J, the junction kept 11 bases outside the gene matches. The germline V gene encodes CDR1 SGHTA and CDR2 FQGNSA.

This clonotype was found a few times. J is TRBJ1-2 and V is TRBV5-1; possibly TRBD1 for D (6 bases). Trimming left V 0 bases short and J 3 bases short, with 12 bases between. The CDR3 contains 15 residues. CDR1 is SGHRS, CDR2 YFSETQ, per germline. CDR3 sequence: CASSLDLGGHYGYTF. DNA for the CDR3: TGCGCCAGCAGCTTGGACCTCGGGGGCCACTATGGCTACACCTTC.

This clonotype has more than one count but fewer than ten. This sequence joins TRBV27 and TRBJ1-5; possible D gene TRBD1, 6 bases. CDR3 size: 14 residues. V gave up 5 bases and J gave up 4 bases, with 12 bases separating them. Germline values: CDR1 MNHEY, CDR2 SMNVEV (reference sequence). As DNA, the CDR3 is TGTGCCAGCAGTCTGACAGGAAATAATCAGCCCCAGCATTTT. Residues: CASSLTGNNQPQHF.

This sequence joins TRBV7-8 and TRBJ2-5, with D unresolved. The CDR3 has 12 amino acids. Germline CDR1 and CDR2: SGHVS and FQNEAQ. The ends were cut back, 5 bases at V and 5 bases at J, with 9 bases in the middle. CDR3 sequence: CASSTRWETQYF. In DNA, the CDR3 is TGTGCCAGCAGCACGAGATGGGAGACCCAGTACTTC.

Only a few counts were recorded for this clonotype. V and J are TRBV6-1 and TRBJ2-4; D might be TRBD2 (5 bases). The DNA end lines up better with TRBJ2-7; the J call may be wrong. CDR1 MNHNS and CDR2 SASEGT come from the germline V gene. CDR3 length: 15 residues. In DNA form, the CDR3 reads TGTGCCAGCAGCCCTAACTGGACTCGACCCTACGAGCAGTACTTC. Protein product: CASSPNWTRPYEQYF.

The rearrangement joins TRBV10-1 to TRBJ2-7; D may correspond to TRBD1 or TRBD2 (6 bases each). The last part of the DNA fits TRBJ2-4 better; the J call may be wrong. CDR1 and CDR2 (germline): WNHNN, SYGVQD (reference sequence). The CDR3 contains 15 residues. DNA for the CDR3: TGCGCCAGCAGTGAGTCGAGGGGGGTCAAAAACATTCAGTACTTC. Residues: CASSESRGVKNIQYF.

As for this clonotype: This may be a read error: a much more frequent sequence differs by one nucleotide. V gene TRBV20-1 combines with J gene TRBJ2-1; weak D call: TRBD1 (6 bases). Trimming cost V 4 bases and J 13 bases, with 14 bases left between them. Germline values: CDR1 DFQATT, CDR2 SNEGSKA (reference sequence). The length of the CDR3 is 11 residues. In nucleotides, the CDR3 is TGCAGTGCTATAGGCGGACAGACCCAGTTCTTC. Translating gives CSAIGGQTQFF.

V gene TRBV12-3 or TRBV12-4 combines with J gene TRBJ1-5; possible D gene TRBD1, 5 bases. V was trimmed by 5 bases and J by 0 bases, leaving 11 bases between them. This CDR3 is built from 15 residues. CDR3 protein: CASSKIDSSNQPQHF. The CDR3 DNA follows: TGTGCCAGCAGTAAAATCGACAGTAGCAATCAGCCCCAGCATTTT.